The 9 T cell receptor beta chains in this list originate from one sample, sequenced in a study of shared clonotypes between healthy human individuals. TCRdb's copy holds only in-frame clones and misses some; the assay was immunoSEQ multiplex PCR. The sample holds roughly 2 million clones, about 94% seen once. Input material: naive CD4+ T cells sorted from blood. Subset: CD45RA+ positively selected. The receptors were sampled from a man younger than 35 in good health.

V usage is TRBV30 and J usage is TRBJ1-2, with D possibly matching TRBD1 (5 bases). Trimming pared 4 bases from V and 2 bases from J, leaving 14 bases between. There are 14 residues in the CDR3. CDR1 is GTSNPN and CDR2 is SVGIG in the germline V gene (reference sequence). CDR3 protein: CAWKRGTGNYGYTF. CDR3 in DNA: TGTGCCTGGAAAAGGGGCACAGGAAACTATGGCTACACCTTC. The whole variable domain, remainder taken from reference TRBV30 and TRBJ1-2, is SQTIHQWPATLVQPVGSPLSLECTVEGTSNPNLYWYRQAAGRGLQLLFYSVGIGQISSEVPQNLSASRPQDRQFILSSKKLLLSDSGFYLCAWKRGTGNYGYTFGSGTRLTVV.

As for this clone: This same CDR3 is encoded by further DNA sequences in the sample. The chain recombines TRBV18 with TRBJ2-3; D may be TRBD1 (5 bases). In germline, CDR1 is KGHSH, CDR2 LQKENI. CDR3 size: 15 residues. Trimming removed 3 bases at V and 1 base at J, with 11 bases between. CDR3 in amino acids: CASSPQGGGTDTQYF. CDR3 DNA sequence: TGTGCCAGCTCACCTCAGGGTGGGGGCACAGATACGCAGTATTTT.

J is TRBJ1-1 and V is TRBV19; TRBD1 aligns across 7 bases. V gave up 6 bases and J gave up 4 bases; unmatched junction bases: 5. The CDR3 sequence is 13 residues long. The germline CDR1 and CDR2 sequences are LNHDA and SQIVND (reference sequence). In nucleotides, the CDR3 is TGTGCCAGTAGAAAACAGGGGATCACTGAAGCTTTCTTT. It specifies CASRKQGITEAFF.

V usage is TRBV2 and J usage is TRBJ1-2; D is uncertain. The ends were cut back, 7 bases at V and 1 base at J, with 13 bases in the middle. The CDR3 sequence is 14 residues long. Germline V CDR1 and CDR2: SNHLY, FYNNEI. The CDR3 is CASIDLRSNYGYTF. The CDR3 bases are TGTGCCAGCATTGACCTACGGAGTAACTATGGCTACACCTTC.

This chain connects TRBV4-2 to TRBJ2-5, with D possibly matching TRBD2 (7 bases). The CDR3 runs 16 residues. Trimming removed 1 base from V and 4 bases from J, with 16 bases in between. Germline lookup yields CDR1 LGHNA and CDR2 YNFKEQ. The CDR3 DNA is TGTGCCAGCAGCCAAGCCCGAGGGGGGGACCGAGAGACCCAGTACTTC. The encoded protein is CASSQARGGDRETQYF.

Regarding this clone: The same CDR3 also results from other DNA sequences found in this sample. The rearrangement uses TRBV20-1 and TRBJ2-3; no reliable D call. The germline gives CDR1 DFQATT, CDR2 SNEGSKA (reference sequence). V lost 5 bases and J 5 bases, leaving 5 bases between the germline ends. The CDR3 is 10 residues long. As DNA, the CDR3 is TGCAGTGCTCGGGTAGATACGCAGTATTTT. This gives the protein CSARVDTQYF.

CDR3 sequence (DNA): TGTGCCAGCAGCTTAAGCACGGCGTACGAGCAGTACTTC. Translating gives CASSLSTAYEQYF. The chain recombines TRBV7-2 with TRBJ2-7; no reliable D call. This CDR3 has 13 amino acids. V was cut by 2 bases and J by 4 bases, with 9 bases left in between. Germline assignment: CDR1 SGHTA and CDR2 FQGNSA.

The chain joins TRBV27 to TRBJ1-2; no clear D gene. V was pared by 2 bases and J by 4 bases, with 8 bases between. Germline V lookup: CDR1 MNHEY, CDR2 SMNVEV (reference sequence). The length of the CDR3 is 13 residues. CDR3 in amino acids: CASSLNGLYGYTF. CDR3 nucleotide sequence: TGTGCCAGCAGTTTAAATGGACTCTATGGCTACACCTTC.

Note on this clone: Within the sample, other DNA sequences also encode this same CDR3. The chain uses TRBV10-3 and TRBJ2-3; D is uncertain. The CDR3 covers 11 residues. Between the trimmed V and J ends, which lost 4 bases and 4 bases, there was a span of 3 bases. Germline CDR1 reads ENHRY; CDR2 reads SYGVKD. The CDR3 sequence: CAISVADTQYF. The CDR3 DNA reads as TGTGCCATCAGTGTAGCAGATACGCAGTATTTT.